This T cell receptor (beta chain) was identified in a study of blood T cell repertoires in COVID-19. Background on the study: There were acute and convalescent COVID-19 samples, and they came from the United States, Italy and Spain. The cDNA or gDNA used as material had been derived from T cells, B-cell-depleted T cells, or PBMCs.

As handled by the study authors: For nucleated cells, counts were estimated from reference gene primer amplification. TCRdb keeps only in-frame clones here, not all; method: immunoSEQ multiplex PCR. For V, J and clone size, that table is used; D and trimming come from the DNA. Found here are around 40,000 clones, 85% to 90% of them singletons; the top ten hold approximately 10%. The CDR3 runs 16 residues. The V end lost 1 base, the J end lost 1 base, and 11 bases lay between the germline ends. The germline gives CDR1 SGHNT, CDR2 YENEEA. Sequenced sample: peripheral blood. This receptor was obtained from a man aged 25-40 years with active or convalescent COVID-19. This rearrangement joins TRBV11-3 to TRBJ2-4; perhaps TRBD1 as D (5 bases). For the CDR3, the DNA is TGTGCCAGCAGCTTAGGATTGGGGCAGGCCAAAAACATTCAGTACTTC. It yields the protein CASSLGLGQAKNIQYF.